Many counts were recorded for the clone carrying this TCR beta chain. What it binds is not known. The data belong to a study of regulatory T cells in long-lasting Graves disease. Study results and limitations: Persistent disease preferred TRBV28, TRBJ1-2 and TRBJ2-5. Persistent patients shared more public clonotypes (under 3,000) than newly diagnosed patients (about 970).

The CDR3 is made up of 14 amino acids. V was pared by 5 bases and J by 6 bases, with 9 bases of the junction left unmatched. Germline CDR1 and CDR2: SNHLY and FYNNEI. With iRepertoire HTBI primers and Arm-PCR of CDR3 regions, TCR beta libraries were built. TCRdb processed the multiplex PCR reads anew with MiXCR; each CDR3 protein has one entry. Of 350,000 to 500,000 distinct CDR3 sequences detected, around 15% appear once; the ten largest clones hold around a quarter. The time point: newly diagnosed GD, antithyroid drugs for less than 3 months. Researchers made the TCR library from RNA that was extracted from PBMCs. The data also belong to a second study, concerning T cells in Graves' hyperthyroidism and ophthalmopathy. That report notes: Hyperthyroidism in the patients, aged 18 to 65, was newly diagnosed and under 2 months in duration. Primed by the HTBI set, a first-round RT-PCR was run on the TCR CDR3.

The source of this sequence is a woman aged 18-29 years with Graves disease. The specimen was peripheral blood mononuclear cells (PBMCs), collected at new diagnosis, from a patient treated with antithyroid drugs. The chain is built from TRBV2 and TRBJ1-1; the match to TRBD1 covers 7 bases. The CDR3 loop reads CASSLSQGVPEAFF. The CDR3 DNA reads TGTGCCAGCAGTCTGAGCCAGGGGGTCCCTGAAGCTTTCTTT.